Listed below are T cell receptor beta chains from one sample, sequenced in a study of T-cell reconstitution after alpha-beta-depleted transplantation in children. TCRdb re-derived calls from the PCR reads in MiXCR, one entry per CDR3 protein. The sample lists hundreds of thousands of distinct CDR3 sequences; roughly 10% were seen once. Sequencing used PBMCs, obtained before TCRalphabeta/CD19-depleted stem cell transplant. All receptors come from a child under two years old with acute myeloid leukemia, due to receive a stem cell transplant. The CDR3 runs from the conserved cysteine through the conserved F or W. The D gene is left open where the match is weak. Not all rows give a size; the values are once, few, many and, for expanded clones, a class.

abundance,v_gene,d_gene,j_gene,CDR3aa,CDR3nt
many,TRBV9,-,TRBJ2-3,CASSVGGLYTDTQYF,TGTGCCAGCAGCGTAGGTGGGTTGTACACAGATACGCAGTATTTT
many,TRBV18,-,TRBJ2-2,CASSPNGNTGELFF,TGTGCCAGCTCACCAAACGGGAACACCGGGGAGCTGTTTTTT
many,TRBV28,TRBD1,TRBJ2-2,CASRRGGNTGELFF,TGTGCCAGCAGGAGAGGGGGCAACACCGGGGAGCTGTTTTTT
many,TRBV2,TRBD1,TRBJ1-2,CASTETGANYGYTF,TGTGCCAGCACCGAAACAGGGGCTAACTATGGCTACACCTTC
many,TRBV12-3/TRBV12-4,-,TRBJ2-7,CASSFGGTSYEQYF,TGTGCCAGCAGTTTTGGAGGGACCTCCTACGAGCAGTACTTC
many,TRBV28,TRBD2,TRBJ2-1,CASNPGLADYNEQFF,TGTGCCAGCAACCCAGGACTAGCGGACTACAATGAGCAGTTCTTC
-,TRBV20-1,TRBD1,TRBJ2-7,CFAGGAGGRSYEQYF,TGCTTCGCGGGCGGGGCAGGGGGCCGCTCCTACGAGCAGTACTTC
many,TRBV7-9,-,TRBJ2-2,CASSPSSGELFF,TGTGCCAGCAGCCCATCTTCCGGGGAGCTGTTTTTT
once,TRBV20-1,-,TRBJ1-2,CSASTGVGGVGYSF,TGCAGTGCCTCGACGGGCGTGGGCGGGGTCGGCTACTCCTTC
-,TRBV14,-,TRBJ2-7,CASSQEGAWGEQYF,TGTGCCAGCAGCCAAGAAGGAGCGTGGGGCGAGCAGTACTTC
many,TRBV20-1,TRBD2,TRBJ2-2,CSARSSGSANTGELFF,TGCAGTGCAAGGTCTAGCGGGAGCGCGAACACCGGGGAGCTGTTTTTT
many,TRBV10-3,-,TRBJ1-2,CAISEASPYGYTF,TGTGCCATCAGTGAGGCCAGCCCCTATGGCTACACCTTC
many,TRBV6-5,TRBD2,TRBJ2-2,CAIISGRANTGELFF,TGTGCCATCATTAGCGGGAGGGCGAACACCGGGGAGCTGTTTTTT
many,TRBV20-1,TRBD2,TRBJ2-1,CSAYTGTSGSSYNEQFF,TGCAGTGCCTATACCGGGACTAGCGGGAGCTCCTACAATGAGCAGTTCTTC
many,TRBV5-5,-,TRBJ1-2,CASSLERSGVNYGYTF,TGTGCCAGCAGCTTGGAGAGGAGCGGGGTTAACTATGGCTACACCTTC
many,TRBV6-1,-,TRBJ1-4,CASVAGWRKLFF,TGTGCCAGCGTTGCAGGGTGGAGAAAACTGTTTTTT
many,TRBV5-1,TRBD2,TRBJ2-1,CASSLAFGRAYNEQFF,TGCGCCAGCAGCTTGGCCTTCGGGAGGGCCTACAATGAGCAGTTCTTC
many,TRBV6-5,-,TRBJ2-3,CASSSQPHTDTQYF,TGTGCCAGCAGTTCCCAGCCCCACACAGATACGCAGTATTTT
-,TRBV5-5,TRBD2,TRBJ2-5,CASSLTSATQETQYF,TGTGCCAGCAGCTTGACTAGCGCGACACAAGAGACCCAGTACTTC
many,TRBV5-1,-,TRBJ1-3,CASSQDGGSGNTIYF,TGCGCCAGCAGCCAAGACGGAGGCTCTGGAAACACCATATATTTT
many,TRBV7-9,TRBD1,TRBJ1-4,CASSSTGGAWEKLFF,TGTGCCAGCAGCTCAACAGGGGGCGCTTGGGAAAAACTGTTTTTT
many,TRBV5-6,TRBD1,TRBJ2-7,CASSLGTGGPYEQYF,TGTGCCAGCAGCTTGGGGACAGGGGGACCCTACGAGCAGTACTTC
many,TRBV10-3,TRBD2,TRBJ2-7,CAISESGLAGVEQYF,TGTGCCATCAGTGAGTCGGGGCTAGCGGGAGTCGAGCAGTACTTC